This TCR beta chain derives from a study of naive and memory T cell subsets. Overall study findings and caveats: Possibly reflecting memory cells re-expressing CD45RA, a few larger clonotypes occurred in naive repertoires, especially CD8.

CD4+ T cell IFNgamma after overnight CMV lysate exposure gave donor CMV status. The sample holds a few counts of this clonotype. Its antigen is still unknown. This CDR3 contains 13 residues. V gave up 5 bases and J gave up 4 bases, with 8 bases separating them. Germline V gene data show CDR1 as SEHNR and CDR2 as FQNEAQ (reference sequence). Two oligonucleotides, mixed equimolar, formed the beta constant-region primer covering TRBC1 and TRBC2. Four rounds of PCR amplified the ligated cDNA using nested alpha and beta constant-region primers plus SP2. The cDNA 3' end received a ligated single-stranded oligonucleotide carrying the SP2 primer and a 12-nucleotide UMI. MiXCR, applied by TCRdb to the UMI-ligation and nested PCR reads, yields one record per CDR3 protein. The sample lists roughly 150,000 distinct CDR3 sequences, approximately 20% occurring once.

This clonotype was obtained from a human donor in good health. The chain combines TRBV7-9 with TRBJ2-2; D is undetermined. The specimen sequenced was naive CD8+ T cells from blood. CDR3 DNA sequence: TGTGCCAGCAGCCCCCGGAGCACCGGGGAGCTGTTTTTT. Amino acids: CASSPRSTGELFF.